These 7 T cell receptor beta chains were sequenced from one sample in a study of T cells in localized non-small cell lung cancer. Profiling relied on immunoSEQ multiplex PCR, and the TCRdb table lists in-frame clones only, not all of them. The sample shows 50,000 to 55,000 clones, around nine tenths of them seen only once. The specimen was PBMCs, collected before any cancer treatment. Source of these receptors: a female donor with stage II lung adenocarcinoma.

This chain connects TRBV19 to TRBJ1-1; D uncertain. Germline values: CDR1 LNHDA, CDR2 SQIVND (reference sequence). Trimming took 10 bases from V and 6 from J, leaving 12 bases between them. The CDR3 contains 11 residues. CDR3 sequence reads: CATLLAAEAFF. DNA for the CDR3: TGTGCCACCTTGTTGGCCGCTGAAGCTTTCTTT.

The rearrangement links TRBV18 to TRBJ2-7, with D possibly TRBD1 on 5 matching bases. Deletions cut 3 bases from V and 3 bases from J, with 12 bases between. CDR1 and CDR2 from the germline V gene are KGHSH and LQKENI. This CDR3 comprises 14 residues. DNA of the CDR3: TGTGCCAGCTCACCTTCACCAGGGAACTACGAGCAGTACTTC. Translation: CASSPSPGNYEQYF.

The CDR3 nucleotides read TGCGCCAGCAGCCAAGAACCCGCGGAGGACAACTATGGCTACACCTTC. Encoded protein: CASSQEPAEDNYGYTF. The gene calls are TRBV4-1 and TRBJ1-2, with no clear D. The CDR3 consists of 16 residues. Deletions cut 0 bases from V and 2 bases from J, with 13 bases between. CDR1 and CDR2 from the germline V gene are MGHRA and YSYEKL.

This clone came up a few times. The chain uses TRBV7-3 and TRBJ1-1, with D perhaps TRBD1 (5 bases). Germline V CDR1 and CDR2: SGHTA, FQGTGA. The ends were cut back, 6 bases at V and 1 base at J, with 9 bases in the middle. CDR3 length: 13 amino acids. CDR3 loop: CASSIDRNTEAFF. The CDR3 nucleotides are TGTGCCAGCAGTATTGACAGGAACACTGAAGCTTTCTTT.

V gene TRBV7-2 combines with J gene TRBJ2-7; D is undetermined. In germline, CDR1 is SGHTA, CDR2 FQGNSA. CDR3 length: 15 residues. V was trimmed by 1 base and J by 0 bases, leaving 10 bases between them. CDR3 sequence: CASSLGRQSSYEQYF. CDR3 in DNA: TGTGCCAGCAGCTTAGGACGCCAGAGCTCCTACGAGCAGTACTTC.

CDR3 residues: CASSLHGERREGGYTF. The CDR3 nucleotides read TGTGCCAGCAGTTTGCACGGGGAACGTCGGGAGGGCGGCTACACCTTC. The chain is built from TRBV6-5 and TRBJ1-2; D ambiguous. The ends were cut back, 4 bases at V and 8 bases at J, with 23 bases in the middle. This CDR3 spans 16 amino acids. Per the germline V gene, CDR1 is MNHEY and CDR2 is SVGAGI.

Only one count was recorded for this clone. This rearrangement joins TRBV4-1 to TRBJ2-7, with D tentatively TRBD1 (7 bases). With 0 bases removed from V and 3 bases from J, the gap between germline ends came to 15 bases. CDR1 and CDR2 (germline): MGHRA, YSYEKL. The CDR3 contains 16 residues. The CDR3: CASSQDDRVGGYEQYF. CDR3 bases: TGCGCCAGCAGCCAAGACGACAGGGTGGGGGGCTACGAGCAGTACTTC.